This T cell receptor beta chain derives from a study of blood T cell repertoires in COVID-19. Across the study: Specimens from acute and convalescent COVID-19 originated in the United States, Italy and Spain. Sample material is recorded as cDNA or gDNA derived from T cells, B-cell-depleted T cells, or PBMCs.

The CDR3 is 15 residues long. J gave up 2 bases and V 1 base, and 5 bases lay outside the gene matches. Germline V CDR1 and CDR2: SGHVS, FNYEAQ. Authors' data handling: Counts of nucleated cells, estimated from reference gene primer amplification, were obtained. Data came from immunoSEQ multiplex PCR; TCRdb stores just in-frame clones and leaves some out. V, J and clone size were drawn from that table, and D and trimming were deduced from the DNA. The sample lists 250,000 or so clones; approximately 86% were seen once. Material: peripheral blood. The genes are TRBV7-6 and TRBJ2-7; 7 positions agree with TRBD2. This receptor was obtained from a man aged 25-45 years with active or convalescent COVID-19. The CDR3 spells CASSLGAGQPYEQYF. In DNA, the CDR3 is TGTGCCAGCAGCTTAGGAGCGGGGCAGCCCTACGAGCAGTACTTC.